The 10 T cell receptor beta chains reported below all come from one sample, sequenced in a study of T cell repertoires in cytomegalovirus infection (dated by TCRdb to 2018 to 2020). Sequencing relied on an Illumina HiSeq 1500. TCRdb ran its own pipeline on the public reads, namely fastp trimming at Q25 and MiXCR clone calling, and kept in-frame beta chains. One record per CDR3 amino acid sequence lists the most common genes and DNA. The sample data list hundreds of thousands of distinct CDR3 sequences, and approximately 10% of these were observed just once. The top ten constitute roughly 10% of the sample. The specimen sequenced was PBMCs. The receptors shown here come from a human donor in good health (CMV status not recorded). Some clones in this sample may be carry-over from other donors' samples.

This clonotype occurred many times. The gene calls are TRBV6-5 and TRBJ1-1; no definite D call. With 2 bases removed from V and 2 bases from J, the gap between germline ends came to 12 bases. CDR1 and CDR2 (germline): MNHEY, SVGAGI. The CDR3 has 15 residues. CDR3 sequence reads: CASSYDSASNTEAFF. Written as DNA, the CDR3 is TGTGCCAGCAGTTACGACTCCGCGTCAAACACTGAAGCTTTCTTT.

This clonotype occurred many times. The rearrangement links TRBV7-8 to TRBJ2-7; D ambiguous. V dropped 5 bases and J dropped 5 bases, with 13 bases sitting between them. The CDR3 has 13 residues. Per germline, CDR1 SGHVS and CDR2 FQNEAQ. The CDR3 loop is CASSNQGYDEQYF. The CDR3 bases are TGTGCCAGCAGCAATCAAGGGTATGACGAGCAGTACTTC.

This clonotype was observed a handful of times. The V call is TRBV5-6, the J call TRBJ2-4; D ambiguous. Germline CDR1 SGHDT, CDR2 YYEEEE. V was shortened by 4 bases and J by 13 bases, with 15 bases between the two germline ends. CDR3 size: 12 residues. In DNA, the CDR3 is TGTGCCAGCAGCCATGGGATTAATGTACAGTACTTC. This translates into CASSHGINVQYF.

The rearrangement uses TRBV2 and TRBJ1-5, with 7 bases aligning to TRBD1. CDR1 and CDR2 from the germline V gene are SNHLY and FYNNEI. The CDR3 contains 14 residues. Losses at the gene ends were 7 bases for V and 2 bases for J; bases not matched to a gene: 5. CDR3 coding DNA: TGTGCCAGCAACAAGGGACAGCGCAATCAGCCCCAGCATTTT. Its protein is CASNKGQRNQPQHF.

This clonotype has at least ten counts. The CDR3 DNA sequence: TGTGCCAGCAGTACGGGACAGTTGAACACTGAAGCTTTCTTT. Its protein product is CASSTGQLNTEAFF. The chain employs TRBV28 and TRBJ1-1, with TRBD1 identical over 7 bases. This CDR3 region has 14 residues. Trimming cost V 5 bases and J 0 bases; bases outside gene matches: 3. From germline, CDR1 is MDHEN and CDR2 SYDVKM.

This clonotype was counted at least ten times. The J gene is TRBJ2-7, the V gene TRBV7-2; D is undetermined. CDR1 is SGHTA and CDR2 is FQGNSA in the germline V gene. V lost 1 base and J lost 2, with 12 bases in between. This CDR3 contains 15 residues. This chain's CDR3 is CASSLDILKPYEQYF. DNA for the CDR3: TGTGCCAGCAGCTTAGATATCCTGAAGCCCTACGAGCAGTACTTC.

This clonotype was picked up a small number of times. The chain couples TRBV19 to TRBJ2-1; maybe TRBD2 (6 bases). Germline values: CDR1 LNHDA, CDR2 SQIVND (reference sequence). Trimming took off 10 bases at V and 0 bases at J, with 10 bases between the two ends. The CDR3 totals 13 residues. CDR3 protein: CATVADSYNEQFF. The CDR3, as DNA: TGTGCCACTGTAGCGGACTCCTACAATGAGCAGTTCTTC.

This clonotype showed up many times. The chain is built from TRBV2 and TRBJ1-1; a weak D match, TRBD1 (6 bases). CDR3 length: 13 amino acids. V lost 4 bases and J lost 3, with 9 bases in between. Germline V CDR1 and CDR2: SNHLY, FYNNEI. CDR3 region: CASSGQGYTEAFF. CDR3 nucleotide sequence: TGTGCCAGCAGTGGCCAGGGGTACACTGAAGCTTTCTTT.

This chain connects TRBV2 to TRBJ2-1, with D perhaps matching TRBD2 (6 bases). From germline, CDR1 is SNHLY and CDR2 FYNNEI. Trimming cost V 6 bases and J 4 bases, with 16 bases left between them. There are 15 residues in the CDR3. The CDR3 DNA reads as TGTGCCAGCAGAGACCCTGCGGGGACTTACAATGAGCAGTTCTTC. Translation gives CASRDPAGTYNEQFF. Based on the CDR3 plus reference TRBV2 and TRBJ2-1, the full variable domain is EPEVTQTPSHQVTQMGQEVILRCVPISNHLYFYWYRQILGQKVEFLVSFYNNEISEKSEIFDDQFSVERPDGSNFTLKIRSTKLEDSAMYFCASRDPAGTYNEQFFGPGTRLTVL.

This chain uses TRBV29-1 with TRBJ2-1; 15 nucleotides match TRBD2. Looked up from germline, CDR1 is SQVTM and CDR2 is ANQGSEA. V was pared by 8 bases and J by 9 bases, with 8 bases of the junction left unmatched. The length of the CDR3 is 14 residues. The chain's CDR3 is CSIWTSGGGGEQFF. The CDR3 bases are TGCAGCATTTGGACTAGCGGGGGGGGGGGTGAGCAGTTCTTC.